This entry is about one TCR beta chain. Its antigen is undetermined. Germline trimming cut 2 bases from V and 4 bases from J; bases unmatched to any gene: 2. Germline CDR1 MNHEY, CDR2 SVGAGI. The CDR3 is made up of 13 amino acids. Generated by immunoSEQ multiplex PCR, the TCRdb table keeps only in-frame clones and is missing some. The sample carries about 36,000 clones, around 94% recorded once. The source of the sample is a study of graft-versus-host responses after intestinal transplantation. Study in general: Multivisceral, liver-intestinal, or isolated intestinal transplants were given to recipients. Once they had received anti-thymocyte globulin induction, all recipients took tacrolimus and steroids for approximately three years.

Points from the study as a whole: Detection of GvH clones occurred in recipient marrow, and some had their first appearance in ileum or blood. In patients with graft-donor T cell macrochimerism, allograft graft-versus-host to host-versus-graft clonal ratios were high.

The clonotype was recovered from a human donor who was the organ donor for an intestinal transplant. The chain links TRBV6-5 to TRBJ2-7; TRBD2 matches 7 bases. The source material was unstimulated CD4+ T cells sorted from spleen or lymph node cells, sampled before transplant. CDR3 sequence (DNA): TGTGCCAGCAGTTACAGGGGAGGGTACGAGCAGTACTTC. This translates into CASSYRGGYEQYF.